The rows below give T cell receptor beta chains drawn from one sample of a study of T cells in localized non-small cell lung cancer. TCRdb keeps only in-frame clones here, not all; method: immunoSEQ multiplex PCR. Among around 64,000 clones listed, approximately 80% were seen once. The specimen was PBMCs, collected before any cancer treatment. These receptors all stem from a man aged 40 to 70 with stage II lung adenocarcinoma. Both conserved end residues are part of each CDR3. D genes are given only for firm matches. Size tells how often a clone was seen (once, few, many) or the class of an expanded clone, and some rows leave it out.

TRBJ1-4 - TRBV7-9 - CASSQAARNEKLFF TGTGCCAGCAGCCAAGCGGCCCGTAATGAAAAACTGTTTTTT
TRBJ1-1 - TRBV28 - CASVKVRILNTEAFF TGTGCCAGCGTGAAGGTGCGGATCTTGAACACTGAAGCTTTCTTT
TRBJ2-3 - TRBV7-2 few CASSSSDTQYF TGTGCCAGCAGCTCTAGTGATACGCAGTATTTT
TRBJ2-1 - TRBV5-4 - CATGMGVNYNEQFF TGTGCCACCGGAATGGGGGTGAACTACAATGAGCAGTTCTTC
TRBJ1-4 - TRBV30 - CAWRRGLDSHATNEKLFF TGTGCCTGGAGAAGAGGACTTGACTCACATGCAACTAATGAAAAACTGTTTTTT
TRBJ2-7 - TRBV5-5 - CASSLGTAEIYEQYF TGTGCCAGCAGCTTGGGAACGGCAGAGATCTACGAGCAGTACTTC
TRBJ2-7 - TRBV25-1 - CASLATSYEQYF TGTGCCAGCCTAGCAACCTCCTACGAGCAGTACTTC
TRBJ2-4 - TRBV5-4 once CASSLAGAIKNIQYF TGTGCCAGCAGCTTAGCAGGGGCAATCAAAAACATTCAGTACTTC
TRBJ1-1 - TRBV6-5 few CASGGQRNLYTEAFF TGTGCCAGCGGGGGACAAAGAAACCTATACACTGAAGCTTTCTTT
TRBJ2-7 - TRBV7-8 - CASSLEQGTTYEQYF TGTGCCAGCAGCTTGGAACAGGGGACTACCTACGAGCAGTACTTC
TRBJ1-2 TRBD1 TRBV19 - CASSPRGQGFYGYTF TGTGCCAGTAGTCCCCGAGGACAGGGGTTCTATGGCTACACCTTC
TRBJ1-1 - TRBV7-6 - CASSSANAGTNTEAFF TGTGCCAGCAGCTCCGCCAATGCAGGGACTAACACTGAAGCTTTCTTT